This T cell receptor (beta chain) comes out of a study of T cell responses to AZD1222 COVID-19 vaccine. This table comes from immunoSEQ multiplex PCR, and its TCRdb copy is limited to in-frame clones, with some not included. There are 90,000 to 150,000 clones in the sample; under 95% occur only once, and approximately 5.1% lies in the top ten. Source: peripheral blood, taken on day 0 of AZD1222 vaccination. The clonotype was recovered from an adult in good health.

CDR3 nucleotide sequence: TGTGCCACCAGCGCGGGAGTGGAGACCCAGTACTTC. This sequence encodes CATSAGVETQYF. The V and J genes are TRBV15 and TRBJ2-5; 7 bases fit TRBD2. The CDR3 runs to 12 residues. Looked up from germline, CDR1 is LNHNV and CDR2 is YYDKDF (reference sequence). V lost 5 bases to trimming and J lost 5 bases; unmatched junction nucleotides: 2.